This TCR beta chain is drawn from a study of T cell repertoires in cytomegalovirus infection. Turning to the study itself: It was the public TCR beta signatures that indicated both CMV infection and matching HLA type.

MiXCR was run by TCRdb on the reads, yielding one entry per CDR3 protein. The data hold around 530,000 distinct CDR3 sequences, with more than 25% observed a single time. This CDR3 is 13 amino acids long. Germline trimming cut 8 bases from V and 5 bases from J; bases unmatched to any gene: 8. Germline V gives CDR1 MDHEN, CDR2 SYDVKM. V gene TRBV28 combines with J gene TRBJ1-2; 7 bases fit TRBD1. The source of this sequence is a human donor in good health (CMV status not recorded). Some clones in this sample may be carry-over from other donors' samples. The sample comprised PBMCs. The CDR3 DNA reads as TGTGCCAGCCAAGAGGGACAGCTATATGGCTACACCTTC. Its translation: CASQEGQLYGYTF.